The clone carrying this T cell receptor (beta chain) came up a few times. As yet, its antigen is unknown. This CDR3 is built from 16 residues. Germline V gene sequence: CDR1 MGHRA, CDR2 YSYEKL. Trimming took 0 bases from V and 11 from J, leaving 22 bases between them. Primed by a sample-barcoded 5' primer and a J-beta primer mix, a second PCR proceeded for 7 to 11 cycles. Each cDNA molecule was tagged by a template-switch adaptor with 12 random nucleotides. CDR3-containing paired-end reads numbered at least 2.5 million in each sample. TCRdb called the 5' RACE reads again in MiXCR, with one record for every CDR3 protein. The table shows around 1.1 million distinct CDR3 sequences, with roughly two fifths occurring only once. This sample was included in a study of blood T cells in healthy people across ages. Whole-study results and caveats: A conclusive naive versus antigen-experienced comparison was prevented by the unsorted PBMCs.

Sample: blood. This TCR derives from a young man in good health. The chain employs TRBV4-1 and TRBJ1-1; D not resolved. The CDR3: CASSQEAKKGRISAFF. In DNA form, the CDR3 reads TGCGCCAGCAGCCAAGAGGCAAAGAAGGGAAGAATCTCGGCTTTCTTT.